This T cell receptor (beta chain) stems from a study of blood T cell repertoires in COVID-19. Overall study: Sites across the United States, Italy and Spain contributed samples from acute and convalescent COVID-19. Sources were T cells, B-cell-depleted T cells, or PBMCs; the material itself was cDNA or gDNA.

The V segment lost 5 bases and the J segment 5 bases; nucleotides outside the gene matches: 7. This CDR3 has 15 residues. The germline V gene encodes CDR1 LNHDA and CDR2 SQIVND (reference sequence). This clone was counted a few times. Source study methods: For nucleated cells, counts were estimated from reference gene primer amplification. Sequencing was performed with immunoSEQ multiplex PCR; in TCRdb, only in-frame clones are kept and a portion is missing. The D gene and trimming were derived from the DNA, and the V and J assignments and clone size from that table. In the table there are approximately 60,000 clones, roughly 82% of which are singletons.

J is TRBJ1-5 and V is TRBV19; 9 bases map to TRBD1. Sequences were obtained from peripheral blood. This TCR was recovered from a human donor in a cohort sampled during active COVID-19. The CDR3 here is CASSPTDRGHQPQHF. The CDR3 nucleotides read TGTGCCAGTAGTCCGACGGACAGGGGTCATCAGCCCCAGCATTTT.